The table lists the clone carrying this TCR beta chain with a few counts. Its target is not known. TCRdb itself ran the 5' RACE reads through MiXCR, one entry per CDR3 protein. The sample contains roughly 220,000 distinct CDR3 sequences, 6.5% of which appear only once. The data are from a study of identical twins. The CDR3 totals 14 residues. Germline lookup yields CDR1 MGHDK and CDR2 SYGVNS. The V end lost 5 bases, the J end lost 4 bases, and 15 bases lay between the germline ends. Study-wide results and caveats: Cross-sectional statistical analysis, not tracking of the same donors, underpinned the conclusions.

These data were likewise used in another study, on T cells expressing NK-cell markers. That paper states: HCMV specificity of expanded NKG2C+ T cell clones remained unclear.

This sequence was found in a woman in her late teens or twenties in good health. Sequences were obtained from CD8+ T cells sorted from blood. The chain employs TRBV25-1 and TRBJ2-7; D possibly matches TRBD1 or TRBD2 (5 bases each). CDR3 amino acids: CASSFGTLAYEQYF. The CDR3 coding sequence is TGTGCCAGCAGTTTCGGGACGCTAGCATACGAGCAGTACTTC.